This entry describes one T cell receptor beta chain. This record comes from a study of cytomegalovirus exposure and HLA in healthy donors. The CDR3 has 14 residues. Germline V lookup: CDR1 MDHEN, CDR2 SYDVKM. The V end was cut by 1 base, the J end by 10 bases, with 16 bases between. Regarding donors, all were healthy bone marrow donors. The PCR employed 60 Vbeta primers together with 13 Jbeta primers. Profiling relied on immunoSEQ multiplex PCR, and the TCRdb table lists in-frame clones only, not all of them. The repertoire holds over 150,000 clones, approximately 81% seen once, with 2.2% in the top ten.

The source is a woman in her 30s in good health and CMV-seronegative. Sequenced: PBMCs. The chain joins TRBV28 to TRBJ1-2, with a tentative D call TRBD1 (5 bases). For the CDR3, the DNA is TGTGCCAGCAGTTTATTTGCTGGCAGGGTCTACTACACCTTC. As protein: CASSLFAGRVYYTF.